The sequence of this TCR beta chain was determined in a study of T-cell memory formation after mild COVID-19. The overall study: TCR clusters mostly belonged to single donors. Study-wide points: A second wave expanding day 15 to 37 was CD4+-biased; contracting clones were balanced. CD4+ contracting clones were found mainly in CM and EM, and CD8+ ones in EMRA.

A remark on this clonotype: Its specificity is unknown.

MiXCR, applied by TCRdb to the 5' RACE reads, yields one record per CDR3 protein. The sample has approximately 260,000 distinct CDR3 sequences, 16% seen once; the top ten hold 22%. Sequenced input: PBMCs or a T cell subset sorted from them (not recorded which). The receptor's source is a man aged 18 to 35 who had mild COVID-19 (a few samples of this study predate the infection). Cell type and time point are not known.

The CDR3 sequence is CASSLDGFGNTIYF. CDR3 DNA: TGTGCCAGCAGCTTGGACGGCTTTGGAAACACCATATATTTT. The chain recombines TRBV5-6 with TRBJ1-3; no clear D. Deletions cut 0 bases from V and 3 bases from J, with 7 bases between. CDR3 size: 14 residues. Germline-derived CDR1 and CDR2 are SGHDT and YYEEEE.